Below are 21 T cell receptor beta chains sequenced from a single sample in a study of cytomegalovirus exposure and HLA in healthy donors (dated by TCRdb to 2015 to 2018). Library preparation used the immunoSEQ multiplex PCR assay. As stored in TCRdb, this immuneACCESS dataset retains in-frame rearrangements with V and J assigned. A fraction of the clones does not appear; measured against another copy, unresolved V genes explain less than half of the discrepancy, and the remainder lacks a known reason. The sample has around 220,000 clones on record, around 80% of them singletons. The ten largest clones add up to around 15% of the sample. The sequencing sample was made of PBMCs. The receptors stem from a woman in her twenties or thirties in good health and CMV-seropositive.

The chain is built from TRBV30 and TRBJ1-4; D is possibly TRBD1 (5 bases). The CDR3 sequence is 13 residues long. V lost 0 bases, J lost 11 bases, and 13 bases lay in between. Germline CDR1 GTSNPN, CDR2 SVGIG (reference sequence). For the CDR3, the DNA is TGTGCCTGGAGTGTGGGGGAGGGCGGGAAACTGTTTTTT. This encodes CAWSVGEGGKLFF.

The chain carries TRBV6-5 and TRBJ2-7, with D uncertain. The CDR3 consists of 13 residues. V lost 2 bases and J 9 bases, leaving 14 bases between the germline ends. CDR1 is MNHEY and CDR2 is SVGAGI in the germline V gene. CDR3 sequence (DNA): TGTGCCAGCAGTTACACCCCCTCCAATGGGCAGTACTTC. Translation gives CASSYTPSNGQYF.

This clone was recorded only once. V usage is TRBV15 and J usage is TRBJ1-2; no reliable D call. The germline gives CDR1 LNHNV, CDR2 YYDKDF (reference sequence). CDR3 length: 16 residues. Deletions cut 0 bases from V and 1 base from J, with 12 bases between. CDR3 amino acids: CATSRDLAAHNYGYTF. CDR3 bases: TGTGCCACCAGCAGAGATCTCGCTGCCCATAACTATGGCTACACCTTC.

The CDR3 loop reads CASSQSGVTQYF. The CDR3 coding sequence is TGTGCCAGCAGCCAATCAGGGGTTACGCAGTATTTT. The gene calls are TRBV5-4 and TRBJ2-3; TRBD1 might be the D (6 bases). Trimming took 4 bases from V and 8 from J, leaving 11 bases between them. The CDR3 spans 12 residues. Germline V gives CDR1 SGHNT, CDR2 YYREEE (reference sequence).

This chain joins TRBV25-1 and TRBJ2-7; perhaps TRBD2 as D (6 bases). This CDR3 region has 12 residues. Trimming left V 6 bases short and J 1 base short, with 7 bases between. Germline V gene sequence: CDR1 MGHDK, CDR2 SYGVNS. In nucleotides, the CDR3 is TGTGCCAGCAGGGAGGGGTCCTACGAGCAGTACTTC. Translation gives CASREGSYEQYF.

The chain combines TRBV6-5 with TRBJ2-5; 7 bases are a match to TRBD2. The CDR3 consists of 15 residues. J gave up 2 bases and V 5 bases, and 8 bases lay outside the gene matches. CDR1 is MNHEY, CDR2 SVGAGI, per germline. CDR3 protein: CASSHETSRQETQYF. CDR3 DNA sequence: TGTGCCAGCAGTCACGAGACTAGCAGGCAAGAGACCCAGTACTTC.

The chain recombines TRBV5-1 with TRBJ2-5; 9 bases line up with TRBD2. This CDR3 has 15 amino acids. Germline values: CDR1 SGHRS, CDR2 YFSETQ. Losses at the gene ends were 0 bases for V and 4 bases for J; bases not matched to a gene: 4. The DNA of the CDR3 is TGCGCCAGCAGCTTGGAGGCGGGAGGGAGAGAGACCCAGTACTTC. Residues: CASSLEAGGRETQYF.

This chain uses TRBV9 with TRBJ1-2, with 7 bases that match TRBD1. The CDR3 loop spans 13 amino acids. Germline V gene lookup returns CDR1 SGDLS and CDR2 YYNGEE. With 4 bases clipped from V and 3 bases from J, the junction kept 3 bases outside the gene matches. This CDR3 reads CASSTGTDYGYTF. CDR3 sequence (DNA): TGTGCCAGCAGCACCGGGACAGACTATGGCTACACCTTC.

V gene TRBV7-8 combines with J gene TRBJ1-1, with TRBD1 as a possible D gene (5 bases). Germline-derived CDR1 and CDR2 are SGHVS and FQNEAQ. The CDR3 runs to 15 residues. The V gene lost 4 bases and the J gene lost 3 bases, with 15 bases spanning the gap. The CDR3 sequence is CASSSQARVDTEAFF. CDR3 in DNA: TGTGCCAGCAGCTCCCAAGCCAGGGTGGACACTGAAGCTTTCTTT.

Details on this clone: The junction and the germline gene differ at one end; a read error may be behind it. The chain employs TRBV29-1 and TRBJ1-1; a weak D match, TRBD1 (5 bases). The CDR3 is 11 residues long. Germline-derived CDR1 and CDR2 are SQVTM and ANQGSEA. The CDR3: CSVELRQGPTF. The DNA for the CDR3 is TGCAGCGTTGAACTTCGGCAGGGCCCAACTTTT.

Written as DNA, the CDR3 is TGTGCCAGCAGTGGGAGCTCCCAAGAGACCCAGTACTTC. Translating gives CASSGSSQETQYF. The chain recombines TRBV2 with TRBJ2-5; D remains unclear. V lost 4 bases, J lost 1 base, and 7 bases lay in between. CDR1 and CDR2 (germline): SNHLY, FYNNEI. The CDR3 is 13 amino acids.

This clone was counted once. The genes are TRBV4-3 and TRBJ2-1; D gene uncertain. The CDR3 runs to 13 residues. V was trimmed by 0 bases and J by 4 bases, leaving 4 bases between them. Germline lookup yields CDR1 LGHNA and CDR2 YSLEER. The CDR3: CASSQDIYNEQFF. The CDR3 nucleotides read TGCGCCAGCAGCCAAGATATTTACAATGAGCAGTTCTTC.

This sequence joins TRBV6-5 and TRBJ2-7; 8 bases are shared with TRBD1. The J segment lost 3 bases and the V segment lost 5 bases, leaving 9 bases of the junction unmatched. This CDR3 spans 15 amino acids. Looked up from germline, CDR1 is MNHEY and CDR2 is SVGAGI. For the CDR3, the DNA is TGTGCCAGCAGTCCCTGGACAGGGTCGGTCTACGAGCAGTACTTC. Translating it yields CASSPWTGSVYEQYF.

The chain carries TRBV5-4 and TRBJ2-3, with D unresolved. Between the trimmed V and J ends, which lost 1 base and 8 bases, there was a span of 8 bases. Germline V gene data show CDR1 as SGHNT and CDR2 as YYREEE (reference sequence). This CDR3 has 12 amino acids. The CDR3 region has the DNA TGTGCCAGCAGCTTGATTCTCGGTACGCAGTATTTT. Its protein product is CASSLILGTQYF.

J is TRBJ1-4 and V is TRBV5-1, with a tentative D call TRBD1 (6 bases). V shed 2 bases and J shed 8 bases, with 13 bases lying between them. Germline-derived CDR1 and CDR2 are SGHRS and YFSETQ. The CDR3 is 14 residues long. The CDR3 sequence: CASSLGGTDEKLFF. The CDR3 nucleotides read TGCGCCAGCAGCTTAGGGGGGACCGACGAAAAACTGTTTTTT.

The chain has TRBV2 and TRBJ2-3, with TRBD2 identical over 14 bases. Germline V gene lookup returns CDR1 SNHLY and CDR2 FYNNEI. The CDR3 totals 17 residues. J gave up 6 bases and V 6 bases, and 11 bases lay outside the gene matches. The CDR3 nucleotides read TGTGCCAGCAGGAAAACTTCGACTAGCGGGAGGGTCGATACGCAGTATTTT. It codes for CASRKTSTSGRVDTQYF.

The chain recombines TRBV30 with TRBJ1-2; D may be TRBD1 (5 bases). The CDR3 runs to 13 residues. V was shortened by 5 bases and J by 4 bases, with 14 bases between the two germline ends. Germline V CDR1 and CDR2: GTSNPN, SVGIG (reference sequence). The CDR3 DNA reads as TGTGCCTGGGAGAAGACAGTCACCTATGGCTACACCTTC. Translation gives CAWEKTVTYGYTF.

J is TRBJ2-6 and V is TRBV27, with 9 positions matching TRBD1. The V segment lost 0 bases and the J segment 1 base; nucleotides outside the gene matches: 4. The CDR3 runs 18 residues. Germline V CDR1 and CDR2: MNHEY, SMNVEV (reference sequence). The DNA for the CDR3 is TGTGCCAGCAGTTTATCTCGAGGGACAGGGTCTGGGGCCAACGTCCTGACTTTC. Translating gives CASSLSRGTGSGANVLTF.

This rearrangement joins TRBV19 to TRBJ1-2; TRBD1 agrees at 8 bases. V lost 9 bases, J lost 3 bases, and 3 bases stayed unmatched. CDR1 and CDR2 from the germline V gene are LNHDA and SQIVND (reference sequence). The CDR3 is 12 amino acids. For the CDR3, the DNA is TGTGCCAGCGAACAGGGGGACTATGGCTACACCTTC. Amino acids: CASEQGDYGYTF.

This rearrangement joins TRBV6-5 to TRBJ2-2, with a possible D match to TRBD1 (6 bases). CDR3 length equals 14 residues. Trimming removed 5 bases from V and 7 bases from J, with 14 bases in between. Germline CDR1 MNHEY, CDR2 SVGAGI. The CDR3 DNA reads TGTGCCAGCAGTCGACAGGTTTTGAACGGGGAGCTGTTTTTT. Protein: CASSRQVLNGELFF.

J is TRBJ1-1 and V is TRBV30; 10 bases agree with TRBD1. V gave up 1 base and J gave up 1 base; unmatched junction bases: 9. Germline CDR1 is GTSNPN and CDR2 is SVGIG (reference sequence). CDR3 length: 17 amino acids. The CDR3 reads CAWSEATDRGTNTEAFF. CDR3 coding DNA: TGTGCCTGGAGTGAGGCGACGGACAGGGGGACGAACACTGAAGCTTTCTTT.